The rows below give T cell receptor beta chains drawn from one sample of a study of T cell changes during pregnancy in multiple sclerosis. Data came from immunoSEQ multiplex PCR; TCRdb stores just in-frame clones and leaves some out. This sample has about 52,000 clones, with around 92% found just once. The starting material was CD4+ T cells from peripheral blood mononuclear cells, obtained in the third trimester of pregnancy. The receptors originated from a female donor with multiple sclerosis, enrolled in a pregnancy study. Each CDR3 is given with its conserved first and last residue. A D gene is named only where the DNA matches it firmly. Where a row states a size, it is once, few, many or the class of an expanded clone; other rows omit it.

D gene: -; J gene: TRBJ2-7; clone size: -; V gene: TRBV6-5; CDR3 length: 14; CDR3 DNA: TGTGCCAGCAGTTACGACGGGGGATTAAGCGAGCAGTACTTC; CDR3 protein: CASSYDGGLSEQYF
D gene: -; J gene: TRBJ2-7; clone size: -; V gene: TRBV4-2; CDR3 length: 14; CDR3 DNA: TGTGCCAGCAGCACCAGGACAGTTCCTTACGAGCAGTACTTC; CDR3 protein: CASSTRTVPYEQYF
D gene: -; J gene: TRBJ2-7; clone size: -; V gene: TRBV21-1; CDR3 length: 17; CDR3 DNA: TGTGCCAGCAGCAAAGTCATCCTATTAGCGGGGGGACACGAGCAGTACTTC; CDR3 protein: CASSKVILLAGGHEQYF
D gene: -; J gene: TRBJ1-1; clone size: -; V gene: TRBV5-5; CDR3 length: 15; CDR3 DNA: TGTGCCAGCAGCTTGTACCGGACAGAGAACACTGAAGCTTTCTTT; CDR3 protein: CASSLYRTENTEAFF
D gene: -; J gene: TRBJ1-5; clone size: -; V gene: TRBV6-1; CDR3 length: 15; CDR3 DNA: TGTGCCAGCAGTGAAGCTTGGACAGTCCATCAGCCCCAGCATTTT; CDR3 protein: CASSEAWTVHQPQHF
D gene: -; J gene: TRBJ2-6; clone size: -; V gene: TRBV10-2; CDR3 length: 13; CDR3 DNA: TGCGCCAGCGGAGAAACTGGGGCCAACGTCCTGACTTTC; CDR3 protein: CASGETGANVLTF
D gene: -; J gene: TRBJ2-7; clone size: -; V gene: TRBV2; CDR3 length: 12; CDR3 DNA: TGTGCCAGCAGAGTAGACAGCTACGAGCAGTACTTC; CDR3 protein: CASRVDSYEQYF
D gene: TRBD1; J gene: TRBJ2-7; clone size: -; V gene: TRBV7-9; CDR3 length: 15; CDR3 DNA: TGTGCCAGCAGCTCCTGGGACAGGGGACATAACGAGCAGTACTTC; CDR3 protein: CASSSWDRGHNEQYF
D gene: -; J gene: TRBJ2-7; clone size: once; V gene: TRBV5-1; CDR3 length: 15; CDR3 DNA: TGCGCCAGCAGCTTGGAGATAGGACTGTATTACGAGCAGTACTTC; CDR3 protein: CASSLEIGLYYEQYF
D gene: -; J gene: TRBJ2-2; clone size: -; V gene: TRBV2; CDR3 length: 14; CDR3 DNA: TGTGCCAGCCGAGGCAGGGCGAACACCGGGGAGCTGTTTTTT; CDR3 protein: CASRGRANTGELFF
D gene: TRBD2; J gene: TRBJ2-7; clone size: -; V gene: TRBV7-2; CDR3 length: 16; CDR3 DNA: TGTGCCAGCAGCTTATTCACTAGCGGGGGGAATCGCGAGCAGTACTTC; CDR3 protein: CASSLFTSGGNREQYF
D gene: -; J gene: TRBJ2-5; clone size: -; V gene: TRBV19; CDR3 length: 14; CDR3 DNA: TGTGCCAGTAGTATGGCCAGGGATATGGAGACCCAGTACTTC; CDR3 protein: CASSMARDMETQYF
D gene: -; J gene: TRBJ1-1; clone size: -; V gene: TRBV7-3; CDR3 length: 13; CDR3 DNA: TGTGCCAGCAGCTTCACAGGGAACACTGAAGCTTTCTTT; CDR3 protein: CASSFTGNTEAFF
D gene: TRBD1; J gene: TRBJ2-4; clone size: -; V gene: TRBV19; CDR3 length: 19; CDR3 DNA: TGTGCCAGTAGTATAGAACAGGGGGATTTTCTACCGGCCAAAAACATTCAGTACTTC; CDR3 protein: CASSIEQGDFLPAKNIQYF
D gene: TRBD1; J gene: TRBJ1-4; clone size: -; V gene: TRBV12-5; CDR3 length: 12; CDR3 DNA: TGTGCAGTAGGACAGGGGGGAGAAAAACTGTTTTTT; CDR3 protein: CAVGQGGEKLFF
D gene: TRBD2; J gene: TRBJ2-3; clone size: -; V gene: TRBV7-3; CDR3 length: 18; CDR3 DNA: TGTGCCAGCAGTTTAATTCCGGGACTAGCGGGTGAAGGAGATACGCAGTATTTT; CDR3 protein: CASSLIPGLAGEGDTQYF
D gene: TRBD2; J gene: TRBJ2-7; clone size: -; V gene: TRBV6-5; CDR3 length: 13; CDR3 DNA: TGTGCCAGCAGAAGCGGGGGGAGGGACGAGCAGTACTTC; CDR3 protein: CASRSGGRDEQYF
D gene: -; J gene: TRBJ1-1; clone size: -; V gene: TRBV9; CDR3 length: 15; CDR3 DNA: TGTGCCAGCAGCGTAGAAGACCAGGGGAACATTGAAGCTTTCTTT; CDR3 protein: CASSVEDQGNIEAFF
D gene: -; J gene: TRBJ2-3; clone size: -; V gene: TRBV19; CDR3 length: 14; CDR3 DNA: TGTGCCAGTAGTCTCGGGACTGCCACAGATACGCAGTATTTT; CDR3 protein: CASSLGTATDTQYF
D gene: -; J gene: TRBJ1-5; clone size: -; V gene: TRBV6-5; CDR3 length: 15; CDR3 DNA: TGTGCCAGCAGCTTAAACAGGGCTGGCAATCAGCCCCAGCATTTT; CDR3 protein: CASSLNRAGNQPQHF
D gene: -; J gene: TRBJ1-1; clone size: -; V gene: TRBV30; CDR3 length: 13; CDR3 DNA: TGTGCCTGGAGTGTACAGGGATACACTGAAGCTTTCTTT; CDR3 protein: CAWSVQGYTEAFF
D gene: -; J gene: TRBJ2-7; clone size: -; V gene: TRBV6-1; CDR3 length: 11; CDR3 DNA: TGTGCCAGCAGGTGGGGGGACGAGCAGTACTTC; CDR3 protein: CASRWGDEQYF